This TCR beta chain was documented in a study of monozygotic twins with inflammatory bowel disease. Study outcomes and limitations: The inverse Simpson measure of TCRbeta diversity was lower in IBD patients than in healthy co-twins.

RNA in its total form was extracted from whole blood, and T cells were not sorted. As regards this clonotype: Antigen unknown.

In eight separate reactions per sample, cDNA was generated. Following a re-call of the 5' RACE reads, TCRdb has one entry per CDR3 protein and lacks DNA. The repertoire shows approximately 330,000 distinct CDR3 sequences; the top ten hold roughly 2%. The specimen sequenced was blood. This receptor was obtained from a human donor with ulcerative colitis or Crohn's disease, or a healthy co-twin of an affected twin (not recorded which).

This chain's CDR3 is CASMMGLAYNEQFF. The chain is built from TRBV2 and TRBJ2-1; TCRdb calls TRBD2, which cannot be checked without DNA. CDR1 and CDR2 (germline): SNHLY, FYNNEI. This CDR3 has 14 amino acids.